This T cell receptor (beta chain) was profiled in a study of cytomegalovirus exposure and HLA in healthy donors. Study results and limitations: Rarity held for most TCR sequences, but there were some public TCRs that occurred in many donors. Sequencing likely generated an artifact that appeared as a cluster of highly shared sequence variants. A later analysis reported that several of the most significant clusters appeared to be linked to common viral pathogens, among them Epstein-Barr virus. The study labeled 150 to 200 TCR beta chains cytomegalovirus-associated.

PCR involved 60 Vbeta and 13 Jbeta primers. Sequenced by immunoSEQ multiplex PCR; TCRdb stores in-frame clones only, minus some. The sample has more than 150,000 clones; 70% to 80% are singletons. V lost 9 bases to trimming and J lost 8 bases, with 4 bases between them. The germline CDR1 and CDR2 sequences are LNHDA and SQIVND (reference sequence). The CDR3 loop spans 8 amino acids. Of note for this clone: Its antigen is not identified. The same CDR3 also results from other DNA sequences found in this sample.

Sequencing was carried out using PBMCs. The rearrangement uses TRBV19 and TRBJ1-1; no clear D. This TCR was recovered from a man in his forties or fifties in good health and CMV-seronegative. The CDR3 is CARREAFF. The CDR3 nucleotides are TGTGCCAGGAGAGAAGCTTTCTTT.